A single sample is the source of the 9 T cell receptor beta chains below, sequenced in a study of regulatory T cells in long-lasting Graves disease. Noted time point: newly diagnosed GD, antithyroid drugs for less than 3 months. Generation of the TCR library employed RNA extracted from PBMCs. Arm-PCR with iRepertoire HTBI primers amplified the CDR3 regions for these TCR beta libraries. TCRdb reprocessed the multiplex PCR reads via MiXCR and lists one record per CDR3 protein. The table shows roughly 380,000 distinct CDR3 sequences, with about 16% occurring only once. The specimen was peripheral blood mononuclear cells (PBMCs), collected at new diagnosis, from a patient treated with antithyroid drugs. The receptors were gathered from a female donor with Graves disease.

Worth noting for this clonotype: Given a much more abundant clone one base away, this may be a read error. The V gene is TRBV14, the J gene TRBJ2-1, with 12 positions matching TRBD2. The length of the CDR3 is 20 residues. V shed 0 bases, J shed 5 bases, and the junction held 14 bases outside the gene matches. CDR1 SGHDN and CDR2 FVKESK come from the germline V gene. The CDR3 region has the DNA TGTGCCAGCAGCCAAGACCTAGCGGGAGGGTTACTCCCTACCCACAATGAGCAGTTCTTC. Translation: CASSQDLAGGLLPTHNEQFF.

The V and J genes are TRBV7-2 and TRBJ2-7; D not certain. Germline loops: CDR1 SGHTA, CDR2 FQGNSA. V was pared by 5 bases and J by 1 base, with 18 bases between. This CDR3 is built from 16 residues. The CDR3 loop reads CASSRRVGTQSYEQYF. Written as DNA, the CDR3 is TGTGCCAGCAGCCGGCGAGTGGGAACCCAGTCCTACGAGCAGTACTTC.

This clonotype was counted a few times. This may be a read error, as it is one base from a much larger clone. This rearrangement joins TRBV28 to TRBJ2-2, with 7 nucleotides matching TRBD2. Germline CDR1 is MDHEN and CDR2 is SYDVKM. The CDR3 is 19 residues long. CDR3: CASSYRGFRGSTDTGELLF. As DNA, the CDR3 is TGTGCCAGCAGTTACAGAGGGTTCCGCGGGAGCACGGACACCGGGGAGCTGTTGTTT.

The table lists this clonotype with many counts. The J gene is TRBJ2-7, the V gene TRBV12-3 or TRBV12-4; 7 positions match TRBD1. Trimming cost V 1 base and J 2 bases; bases outside gene matches: 2. The CDR3 contains 14 residues. The CDR3 DNA follows: TGTGCCAGCAGTTTAGAGGGGGCCCCCTACGAGCAGTACTTC. Translation gives CASSLEGAPYEQYF.

This clonotype was detected ten times or more. The rearrangement uses TRBV7-7 and TRBJ2-1; 11 bases line up with TRBD2. CDR1 and CDR2 (germline): SSHAT, FNYEAQ (reference sequence). The CDR3 spans 20 residues. CDR3 protein: CANSFLAGGGPPSSYNEQFF. The DNA of the CDR3 is TGTGCTAACAGCTTTCTAGCGGGAGGAGGCCCCCCTAGCAGTTACAATGAGCAGTTCTTC.

This clonotype was seen only a few times. The CDR3 reads CASSQALGLAGAQETQYF. CDR3 bases: TGTGCCAGCAGCCAAGCCTTGGGACTAGCGGGGGCCCAAGAGACCCAGTACTTC. This chain uses TRBV4-2 with TRBJ2-5; TRBD2 agrees at 14 bases. CDR3 size: 18 residues. Trimming took 1 base from V and 1 from J; bases not matched to a gene: 5. The germline V gene encodes CDR1 LGHNA and CDR2 YNFKEQ.

This clonotype was picked up many times. The chain combines TRBV4-3 with TRBJ2-2, with 13 positions matching TRBD2. CDR3 length: 18 amino acids. CDR1 is LGHNA, CDR2 YSLEER, per germline. The ends lost 4 bases at V and 7 bases at J; junction bases unmatched: 12. The CDR3 loop reads CASSLYTGTSGTSGELFF. For the CDR3, the DNA is TGCGCCAGCAGCCTTTACACCGGGACTAGCGGGACCAGCGGGGAGCTGTTTTTT.

The chain employs TRBV7-9 and TRBJ2-7; D is tentatively TRBD1 or TRBD2 (6 bases each). V gave up 2 bases and J gave up 6 bases, with 14 bases separating them. The CDR3 is 14 amino acids. The germline gives CDR1 SEHNR, CDR2 FQNEAQ (reference sequence). The CDR3 reads CASSLPPRGGEQYF. CDR3 nucleotides: TGTGCCAGCAGCTTACCCCCCAGGGGAGGCGAGCAGTACTTC.

The chain combines TRBV20-1 with TRBJ1-2; D gene ambiguous. The CDR3 is 14 residues long. The V end lost 3 bases, the J end lost 4 bases, and 15 bases lay between the germline ends. Germline V lookup: CDR1 DFQATT, CDR2 SNEGSKA (reference sequence). The CDR3 sequence is CSARTDQEGYGYTF. As DNA, the CDR3 is TGCAGTGCTAGGACGGACCAAGAGGGCTATGGCTACACCTTC.